This TCR beta chain was identified during a study of blood T cell repertoires in COVID-19. On the study more broadly: The United States, Italy and Spain supplied acute and convalescent COVID-19 samples. The analysed material was cDNA or gDNA that came from T cells, B-cell-depleted T cells, or PBMCs.

Original methodology: Quantification of nucleated cells was approximated via reference gene primer amplification. Sequencing was performed with immunoSEQ multiplex PCR; in TCRdb, only in-frame clones are kept and a portion is missing. Clone size and the V and J calls come from that table; the DNA yielded D and trimming. The sample includes fewer than 85,000 clones, over 75% seen only once; the top ten take about 4.6%. The CDR3 is 13 residues long. V lost 5 bases and J 5 bases, leaving 13 bases between the germline ends. The germline V gene encodes CDR1 SGHTA and CDR2 FQGNSA. The table lists this clone with a few counts.

The sequencing input was peripheral blood. This chain links TRBV7-2 with TRBJ2-7; maybe TRBD1 (6 bases). This receptor was obtained from a human donor in a cohort sampled during active COVID-19. This chain's CDR3 is CASSRGQYNEQYF. DNA for the CDR3: TGTGCCAGCAGCCGTGGACAGTACAACGAGCAGTACTTC.